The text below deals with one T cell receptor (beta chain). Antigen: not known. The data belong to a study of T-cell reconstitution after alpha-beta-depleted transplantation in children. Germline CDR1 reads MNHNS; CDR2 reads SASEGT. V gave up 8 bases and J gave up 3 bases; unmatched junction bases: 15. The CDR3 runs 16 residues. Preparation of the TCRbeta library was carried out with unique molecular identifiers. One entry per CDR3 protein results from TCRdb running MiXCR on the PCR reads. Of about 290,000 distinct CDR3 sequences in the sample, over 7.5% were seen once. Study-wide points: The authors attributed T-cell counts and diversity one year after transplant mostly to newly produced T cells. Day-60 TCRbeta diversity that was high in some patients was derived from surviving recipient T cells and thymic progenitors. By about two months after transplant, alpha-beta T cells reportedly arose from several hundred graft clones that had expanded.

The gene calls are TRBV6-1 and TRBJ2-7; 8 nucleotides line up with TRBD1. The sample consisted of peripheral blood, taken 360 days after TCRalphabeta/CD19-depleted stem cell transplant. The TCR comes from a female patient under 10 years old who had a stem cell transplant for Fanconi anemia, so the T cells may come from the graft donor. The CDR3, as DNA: TGTGCCAGCTCACTCCTGACCGGGACAGGTTACTACGAGCAGTACTTC. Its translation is CASSLLTGTGYYEQYF.